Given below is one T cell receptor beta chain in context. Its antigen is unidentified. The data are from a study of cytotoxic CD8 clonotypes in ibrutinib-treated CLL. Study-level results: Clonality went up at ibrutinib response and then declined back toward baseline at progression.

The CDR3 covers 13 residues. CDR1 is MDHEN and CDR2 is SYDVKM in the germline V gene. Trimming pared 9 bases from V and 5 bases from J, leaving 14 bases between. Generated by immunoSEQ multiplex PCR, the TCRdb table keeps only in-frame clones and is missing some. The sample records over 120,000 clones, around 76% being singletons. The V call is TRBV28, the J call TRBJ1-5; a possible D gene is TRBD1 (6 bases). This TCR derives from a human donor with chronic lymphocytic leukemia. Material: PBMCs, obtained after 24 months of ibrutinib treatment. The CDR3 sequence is CASRGGTDQPQHF. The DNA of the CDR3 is TGTGCCAGTAGGGGGGGTACCGATCAGCCCCAGCATTTT.